What follows are 21 T cell receptor beta chains derived from one specimen sequenced in a study of control samples from healthy donors and cancer patients. Clones were read by immunoSEQ multiplex PCR, and TCRdb kept only the in-frame ones, dropping some. The profile shows 130,000 or so clones, more than 70% of them singletons. The source material was blood. Receptors were obtained from a man aged 45-60 years in good health.

The chain joins TRBV5-1 to TRBJ1-5, with D unresolved. Germline CDR1 and CDR2: SGHRS and YFSETQ. V dropped 7 bases and J dropped 1 base, with 6 bases sitting between them. The CDR3 consists of 12 residues. This chain's CDR3 is CASLVSNQPQHF. In DNA form, the CDR3 reads TGCGCCAGCTTGGTGAGCAATCAGCCCCAGCATTTT.

In DNA form, the CDR3 reads TGTGCCACCAGTGATACCGGGACAGGGGTGGAGACCCAGTACTTC. Amino acids: CATSDTGTGVETQYF. The chain has TRBV24-1 and TRBJ2-5; TRBD1 matches 10 bases. Trimming took 3 bases from V and 5 from J; bases not matched to a gene: 5. The CDR3 is made up of 15 amino acids. Germline CDR1 reads KGHDR; CDR2 reads SFDVKD.

The J gene is TRBJ1-2, the V gene TRBV28; TRBD1 is a possible D gene (5 bases). The V end lost 3 bases, the J end lost 2 bases, and 10 bases lay between the germline ends. Germline-derived CDR1 and CDR2 are MDHEN and SYDVKM. CDR3 size: 14 residues. The CDR3 loop is CASSFWGRNYGYTF. CDR3 nucleotide sequence: TGTGCCAGCAGTTTTTGGGGGAGGAACTATGGCTACACCTTC.

This chain uses TRBV5-5 with TRBJ1-5; D perhaps matches TRBD1 (6 bases). V lost 3 bases and J lost 4, with 14 bases in between. The CDR3 has 15 amino acids. Looked up from germline, CDR1 is SGHKS and CDR2 is YYEKEE (reference sequence). CDR3 loop: CASSSEGERNQPQHF. CDR3 DNA: TGTGCCAGCAGCTCGGAGGGGGAGAGGAATCAGCCCCAGCATTTT.

The chain recombines TRBV9 with TRBJ1-2, with a weak D call TRBD1 (5 bases). CDR1 and CDR2 (germline): SGDLS, YYNGEE. The CDR3 totals 14 residues. V was trimmed by 4 bases and J by 11 bases, leaving 21 bases between them. Written as DNA, the CDR3 is TGTGCCAGCAGCCTTTCTTACCATGACTGGGGGTACACCTTC. Translating it yields CASSLSYHDWGYTF.

About this clone itself: Other DNA sequences in this specimen translate into the identical CDR3. The rearrangement links TRBV11-1 to TRBJ1-1; no clear D gene. Trimming cost V 1 base and J 1 base, with 4 bases left between them. Per the germline V gene, CDR1 is SGHAT and CDR2 is FQDESV (reference sequence). The CDR3 is 13 amino acids. This CDR3 is CASSLGRNTEAFF. CDR3 coding DNA: TGTGCCAGCAGCTTAGGCAGGAACACTGAAGCTTTCTTT.

This chain connects TRBV2 to TRBJ1-4, with 7 bases lining up with TRBD1. Trimming cost V 4 bases and J 8 bases; bases outside gene matches: 7. CDR1 and CDR2 from the germline V gene are SNHLY and FYNNEI. This CDR3 is 14 amino acids long. The CDR3 coding sequence is TGTGCCAGCAGTGCAGACAGGGTTCACGAAAAACTGTTTTTT. It specifies CASSADRVHEKLFF.

The gene calls are TRBV30 and TRBJ2-5; D unclear. Germline assignment: CDR1 GTSNPN and CDR2 SVGIG (reference sequence). The CDR3 spans 12 residues. V dropped 0 bases and J dropped 6 bases, with 8 bases sitting between them. The CDR3 loop reads CAWSVTKQTQYF. The DNA of the CDR3 is TGTGCCTGGAGTGTTACTAAACAGACCCAGTACTTC.

The chain couples TRBV24-1 to TRBJ2-2; maybe TRBD1 (5 bases). The germline V and J ends were trimmed by 5 bases and 4 bases, with 13 bases remaining between them. This CDR3 region has 15 residues. CDR1 and CDR2 (germline): KGHDR, SFDVKD. CDR3 sequence: CATSGRITGTGELFF. CDR3 bases: TGTGCCACCAGTGGGCGGATTACAGGCACCGGGGAGCTGTTTTTT.

Comments on this clone: The junction departs from germline at one end; a sequencing error may be responsible. The rearrangement uses TRBV6-1 and TRBJ1-3; the D gene is possibly TRBD1 (5 bases). There are 15 residues in the CDR3. Germline V gives CDR1 MNHNS, CDR2 SASEGT. The CDR3 loop reads CASREGAGAGNTIYF. CDR3 DNA: TGTGCCAGCAGGGAAGGTGCGGGGGCTGGAAACACCATATATTTT.

The CDR3, as DNA: TGTGCCAGCAGCACCCCTTGGGGCACTGAAGCTTTCTTT. This translates into CASSTPWGTEAFF. The rearrangement joins TRBV7-2 to TRBJ1-1, with no clear D. The CDR3 has 13 amino acids. In germline, CDR1 is SGHTA, CDR2 FQGNSA. V was pared by 5 bases and J by 4 bases, with 11 bases between. The full variable domain, completed using reference TRBV7-2 and TRBJ1-1, is GAGVSQSPSNKVTEKGKDVELRCDPISGHTALYWYRQSLGQGLEFLIYFQGNSAPDKSGLPSDRFSAERTGGSVSTLTIQRTQQEDSAVYLCASSTPWGTEAFFGQGTRLTVV.

The rearrangement joins TRBV19 to TRBJ1-5; weak D call: TRBD1 (6 bases). V lost 1 base to trimming and J lost 5 bases, with 15 bases between them. Germline V CDR1 and CDR2: LNHDA, SQIVND (reference sequence). The CDR3 has 16 residues. The CDR3 loop reads CASSIASRGAHQPQHF. The CDR3 bases are TGTGCCAGTAGTATAGCCTCACGGGGGGCCCATCAGCCCCAGCATTTT.

This chain joins TRBV29-1 and TRBJ2-7; D is perhaps TRBD1 (6 bases). This CDR3 contains 11 residues. CDR1 and CDR2 (germline): SQVTM, ANQGSEA. Trimming took 8 bases from V and 2 from J, leaving 10 bases between them. The DNA for the CDR3 is TGCAGCATCGGGACACCCTACGAGCAGTACTTC. Its translation: CSIGTPYEQYF.

The chain has TRBV4-1 and TRBJ2-5; weak D call: TRBD2 (7 bases). This CDR3 is built from 15 residues. The germline V and J ends were trimmed by 2 bases and 1 base, with 11 bases remaining between them. The germline V gene has CDR1 MGHRA and CDR2 YSYEKL. CDR3: CASSQNREGQETQYF. The CDR3 DNA reads as TGCGCCAGCAGCCAAAACAGGGAGGGCCAAGAGACCCAGTACTTC.

V and J are TRBV6-6 and TRBJ2-3; D possibly corresponds to TRBD1 (6 bases). Germline V gene lookup returns CDR1 MNHNY and CDR2 SVGAGI (reference sequence). V gave up 8 bases and J gave up 0 bases, with 9 bases separating them. The CDR3 contains 13 residues. CDR3 protein: CASEGESTDTQYF. CDR3 nucleotide sequence: TGTGCCAGCGAGGGGGAGAGCACAGATACGCAGTATTTT.

This sequence joins TRBV6-1 and TRBJ1-2; no firm D call. Germline assignment: CDR1 MNHNS and CDR2 SASEGT. This CDR3 has 15 residues. V gave up 1 base and J gave up 2 bases, with 11 bases separating them. The CDR3 region has the DNA TGTGCCAGCAGTGAAGTGGTAGGGCCCAACTATGGCTACACCTTC. Translating gives CASSEVVGPNYGYTF.

The sample holds one count of this clone. The V gene is TRBV4-1, the J gene TRBJ1-6; 8 positions agree with TRBD1. CDR1 and CDR2 (germline): MGHRA, YSYEKL. With 5 bases clipped from V and 7 bases from J, the junction kept 4 bases outside the gene matches. The CDR3 runs 14 residues. The CDR3 reads CASSFDRGNSPLHF. CDR3 DNA sequence: TGCGCCAGCAGCTTTGACAGGGGAAATTCACCCCTCCACTTT.

The chain links TRBV7-2 to TRBJ2-1, with D hard to call. This CDR3 is built from 12 residues. Trimming removed 1 base at V and 7 bases at J, with 5 bases between. The germline V gene has CDR1 SGHTA and CDR2 FQGNSA. The CDR3 loop reads CASSLVMNEQFF. In DNA, the CDR3 is TGTGCCAGCAGCTTAGTAATGAATGAGCAGTTCTTC.

This clone was observed once. The chain employs TRBV5-1 and TRBJ2-5; 9 bases map to TRBD1. Germline CDR1 SGHRS, CDR2 YFSETQ. The CDR3 extends over 15 amino acids. V lost 4 bases and J lost 5; bases outside the gene matches: 9. CDR3 protein: CASSQQGQGVETQYF. The CDR3 coding sequence is TGCGCCAGCAGCCAGCAGGGACAGGGTGTGGAGACCCAGTACTTC. The full variable domain, with the rest looked up from reference TRBV5-1 and TRBJ2-5, is KAGVTQTPRYLIKTRGQQVTLSCSPISGHRSVSWYQQTPGQGLQFLFEYFSETQRNKGNFPGRFSGRQFSNSRSEMNVSTLELGDSALYLCASSQQGQGVETQYFGPGTRLLVL.

The CDR3 loop is CASSETGQSEDTIYF. The CDR3, as DNA: TGTGCCAGCAGCGAGACGGGGCAATCGGAGGACACCATATATTTT. The rearrangement joins TRBV7-7 to TRBJ1-3, with D maybe TRBD1 (5 bases). The V end lost 5 bases, the J end lost 8 bases, and 19 bases lay between the germline ends. The CDR3 has 15 amino acids. From germline, CDR1 is SSHAT and CDR2 FNYEAQ (reference sequence).

The chain employs TRBV24-1 and TRBJ2-3; a possible D gene is TRBD1 (6 bases). The CDR3 is 18 residues long. Germline CDR1 reads KGHDR; CDR2 reads SFDVKD. Trimming shortened V by 4 bases and J by 2 bases, and 21 bases separated the two germline ends. For the CDR3, the DNA is TGTGCCACCAGTGACTCGGGACACCTAGGGGTCAACACAGATACGCAGTATTTT. Amino acids: CATSDSGHLGVNTDTQYF.